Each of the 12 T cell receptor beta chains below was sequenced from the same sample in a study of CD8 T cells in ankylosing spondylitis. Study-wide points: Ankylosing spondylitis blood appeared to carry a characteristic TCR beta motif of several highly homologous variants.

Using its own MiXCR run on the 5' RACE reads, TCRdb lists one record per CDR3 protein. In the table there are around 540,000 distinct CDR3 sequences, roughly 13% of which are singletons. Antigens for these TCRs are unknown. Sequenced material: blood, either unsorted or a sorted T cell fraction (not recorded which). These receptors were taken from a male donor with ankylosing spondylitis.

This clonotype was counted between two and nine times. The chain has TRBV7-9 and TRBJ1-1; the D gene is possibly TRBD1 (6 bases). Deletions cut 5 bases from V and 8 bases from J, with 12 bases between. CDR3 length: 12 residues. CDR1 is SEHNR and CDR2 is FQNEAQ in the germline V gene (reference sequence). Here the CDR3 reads CASSVQGGEAFF. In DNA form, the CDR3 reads TGTGCCAGCAGCGTACAGGGCGGAGAAGCTTTCTTT.

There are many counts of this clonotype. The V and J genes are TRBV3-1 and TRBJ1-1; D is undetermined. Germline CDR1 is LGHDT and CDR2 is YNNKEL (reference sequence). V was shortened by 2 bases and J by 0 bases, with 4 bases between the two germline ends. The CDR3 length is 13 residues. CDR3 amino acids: CASSQRMNTEAFF. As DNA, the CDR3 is TGTGCCAGCAGCCAACGGATGAACACTGAAGCTTTCTTT.

CDR3 amino acids: CASSFSTPYYNEQFF. The CDR3 DNA reads TGTGCCAGCAGTTTCTCGACTCCTTACTACAATGAGCAGTTCTTC. This rearrangement joins TRBV6-2 or TRBV6-3 to TRBJ2-1; D is undetermined. CDR3 length: 15 residues. Trimming left V 4 bases short and J 3 bases short, with 13 bases between. Looked up from germline, CDR1 is MNHEY and CDR2 is SVGEGT.

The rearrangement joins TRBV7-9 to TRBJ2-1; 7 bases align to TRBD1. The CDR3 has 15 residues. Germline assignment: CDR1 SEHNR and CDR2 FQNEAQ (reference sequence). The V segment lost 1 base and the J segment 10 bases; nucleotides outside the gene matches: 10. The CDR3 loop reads CASSLGTGLGVEQFF. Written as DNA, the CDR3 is TGTGCCAGCAGCTTAGGGACAGGTTTGGGGGTAGAGCAGTTCTTC.

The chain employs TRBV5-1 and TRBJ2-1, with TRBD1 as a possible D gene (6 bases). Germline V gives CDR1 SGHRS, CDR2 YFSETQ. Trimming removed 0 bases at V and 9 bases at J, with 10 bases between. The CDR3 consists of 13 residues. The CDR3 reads CASSLAAGVEQFF. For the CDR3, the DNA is TGCGCCAGCAGCTTGGCCGCAGGGGTTGAGCAGTTCTTC. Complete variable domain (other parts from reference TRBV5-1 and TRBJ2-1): KAGVTQTPRYLIKTRGQQVTLSCSPISGHRSVSWYQQTPGQGLQFLFEYFSETQRNKGNFPGRFSGRQFSNSRSEMNVSTLELGDSALYLCASSLAAGVEQFFGPGTRLTVL.

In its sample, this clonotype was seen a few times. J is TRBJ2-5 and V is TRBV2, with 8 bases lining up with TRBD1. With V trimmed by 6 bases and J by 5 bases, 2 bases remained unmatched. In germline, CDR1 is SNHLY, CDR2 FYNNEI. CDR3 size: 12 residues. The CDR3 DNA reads TGTGCCAGCAGGACAGGGGCTGAGACCCAGTACTTC. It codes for CASRTGAETQYF. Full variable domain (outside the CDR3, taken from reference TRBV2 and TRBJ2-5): EPEVTQTPSHQVTQMGQEVILRCVPISNHLYFYWYRQILGQKVEFLVSFYNNEISEKSEIFDDQFSVERPDGSNFTLKIRSTKLEDSAMYFCASRTGAETQYFGPGTRLLVL.

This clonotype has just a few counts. As DNA, the CDR3 is TGCAGTGCCGGAAGACCCGTGGGGCAGTTCTTC. Encoded protein: CSAGRPVGQFF. J is TRBJ2-1 and V is TRBV20-1; D not certain. Germline CDR1 and CDR2: DFQATT and SNEGSKA (reference sequence). Trimming cost V 6 bases and J 12 bases, with 15 bases left between them. CDR3 size: 11 residues.

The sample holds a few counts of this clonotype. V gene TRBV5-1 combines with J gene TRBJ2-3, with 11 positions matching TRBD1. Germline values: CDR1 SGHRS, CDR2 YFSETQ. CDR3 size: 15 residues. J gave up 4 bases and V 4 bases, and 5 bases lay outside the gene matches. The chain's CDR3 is CASSARDRGADTQYF. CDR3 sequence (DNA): TGCGCCAGCAGCGCCCGGGACAGGGGGGCAGATACGCAGTATTTT.

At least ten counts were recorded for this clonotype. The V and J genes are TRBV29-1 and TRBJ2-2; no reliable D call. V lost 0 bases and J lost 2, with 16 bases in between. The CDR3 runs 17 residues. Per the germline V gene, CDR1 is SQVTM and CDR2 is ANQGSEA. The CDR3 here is CSVEDRLDGRNTGELFF. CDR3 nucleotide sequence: TGCAGCGTTGAAGACAGGCTCGACGGACGTAACACCGGGGAGCTGTTTTTT.

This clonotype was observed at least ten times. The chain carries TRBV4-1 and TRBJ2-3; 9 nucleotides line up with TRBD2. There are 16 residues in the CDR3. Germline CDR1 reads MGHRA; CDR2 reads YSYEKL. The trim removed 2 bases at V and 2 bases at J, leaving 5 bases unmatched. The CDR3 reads CASSQTLAGPTDTQYF. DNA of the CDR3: TGCGCCAGCAGCCAAACCCTAGCGGGGCCCACAGATACGCAGTATTTT.

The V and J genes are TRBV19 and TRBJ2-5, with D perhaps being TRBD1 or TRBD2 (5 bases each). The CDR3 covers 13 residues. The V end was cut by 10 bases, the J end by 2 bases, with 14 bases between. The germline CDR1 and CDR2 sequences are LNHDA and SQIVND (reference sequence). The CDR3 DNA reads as TGTGCCACCAGGGACCTTCCTCAAGAGACCCAGTACTTC. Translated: CATRDLPQETQYF.

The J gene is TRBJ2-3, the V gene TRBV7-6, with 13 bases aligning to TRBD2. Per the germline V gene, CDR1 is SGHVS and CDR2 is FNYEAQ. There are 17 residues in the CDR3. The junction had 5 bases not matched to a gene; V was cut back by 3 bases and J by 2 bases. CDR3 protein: CASSFGTSGTITDTQYF. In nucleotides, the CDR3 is TGTGCCAGCAGCTTTGGGACTAGCGGGACGATCACAGATACGCAGTATTTT.